The source of this TCR beta chain is a study of T cell responses to AZD1222 COVID-19 vaccine. CDR1 is MDHEN and CDR2 is SYDVKM in the germline V gene. J lost 5 bases, V lost 11 bases, and 8 bases had no gene match. This CDR3 spans 13 amino acids. Profiled with immunoSEQ multiplex PCR; TCRdb holds only in-frame clones, not every one. The sample gives under 110,000 clones, over 75% of which show up once; 16% is in the top ten. This sequence joins TRBV28 and TRBJ1-4; 7 bases fit TRBD1. The source was peripheral blood, collected on day 0 of AZD1222 vaccination. The receptor comes from an adult in good health. CDR3 amino acids: CAVTDRVNEKLFF. The DNA of the CDR3 is TGTGCCGTAACAGACAGGGTGAATGAAAAACTGTTTTTT.